The 2 T cell receptor beta chains presented below share a single source sample, sequenced in a study of cytomegalovirus exposure and HLA in healthy donors. Researchers ran the PCR with 60 Vbeta and 13 Jbeta primers. The repertoire was sequenced with immunoSEQ multiplex PCR; TCRdb's copy has only in-frame clones and lacks some. The profile shows approximately 180,000 clones, about 80% of them singletons. The sample taken for sequencing was PBMCs. The receptors originated from a man aged 18 to 30 in good health and CMV-seronegative.

The J gene is TRBJ2-2, the V gene TRBV15, with 10 bases identical to TRBD2. The CDR3 sequence is 17 residues long. V was pared by 3 bases and J by 2 bases, with 6 bases of the junction left unmatched. Germline values: CDR1 LNHNV, CDR2 YYDKDF (reference sequence). CDR3 nucleotides: TGTGCCACCAGCAGCCACCTAGCGGGAGTAAACACCGGGGAGCTGTTTTTT. This codes for CATSSHLAGVNTGELFF.

This chain links TRBV25-1 with TRBJ2-6, with D perhaps TRBD1 (6 bases). CDR1 and CDR2 from the germline V gene are MGHDK and SYGVNS. This CDR3 contains 16 residues. Trimming took 0 bases from V and 0 from J, leaving 6 bases between them. The CDR3 nucleotides are TGTGCCAGCAGTGAATACAGGGGCTCTGGGGCCAACGTCCTGACTTTC. Translated, it gives CASSEYRGSGANVLTF.